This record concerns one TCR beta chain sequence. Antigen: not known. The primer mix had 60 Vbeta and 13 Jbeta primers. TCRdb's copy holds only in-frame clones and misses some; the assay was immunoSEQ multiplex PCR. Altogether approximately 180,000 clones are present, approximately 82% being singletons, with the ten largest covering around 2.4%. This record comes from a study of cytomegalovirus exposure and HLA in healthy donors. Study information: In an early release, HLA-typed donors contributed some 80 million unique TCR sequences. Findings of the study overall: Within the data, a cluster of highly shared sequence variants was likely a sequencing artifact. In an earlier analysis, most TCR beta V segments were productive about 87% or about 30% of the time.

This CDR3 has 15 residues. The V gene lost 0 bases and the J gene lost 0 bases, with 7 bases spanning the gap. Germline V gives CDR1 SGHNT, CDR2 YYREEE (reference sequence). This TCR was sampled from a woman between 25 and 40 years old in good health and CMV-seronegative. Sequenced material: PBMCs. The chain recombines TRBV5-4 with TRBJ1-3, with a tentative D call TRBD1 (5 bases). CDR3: CASSLVGGSGNTIYF. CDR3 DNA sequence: TGTGCCAGCAGCTTGGTGGGGGGCTCTGGAAACACCATATATTTT.